This is a list of T cell receptor beta chains from one sample in a study of blood T cell repertoires in COVID-19. Sequencing was performed with immunoSEQ multiplex PCR; in TCRdb, only in-frame clones are kept and a portion is missing. The sample shows fewer than 200,000 clones, 80% to 90% of them seen only once. The specimen was peripheral blood. The source of these receptors is a man younger than 35 who had recovered from COVID-19. CDR3s include the opening cysteine and the closing phenylalanine or tryptophan. Fields, in order: clone size, D gene, CDR3 length, V gene, J gene, CDR3 protein, CDR3 DNA. D genes are given only for firm matches. A row's size may be missing; if present it is once, few, many or a size class.

-	TRBD2	15	TRBV7-8	TRBJ2-3	CASSYVAGATDTQYF	TGTGCCAGCAGCTATGTAGCGGGAGCAACAGATACGCAGTATTTT
-	TRBD1	15	TRBV5-8	TRBJ2-1	CASSLVGGENNEQFF	TGTGCCAGCAGCTTGGTAGGGGGCGAGAACAATGAGCAGTTCTTC
-	-	15	TRBV5-1	TRBJ2-7	CASSLAGSRVYEQYF	TGCGCCAGCAGCTTGGCGGGCTCCAGGGTCTACGAGCAGTACTTC
-	TRBD1	15	TRBV5-4	TRBJ2-5	CASSRTLDRDGTQYF	TGTGCCAGCAGTCGTACCTTAGACAGGGACGGGACCCAGTACTTC
-	-	16	TRBV11-2	TRBJ1-4	CASSLVRVPTNEKLFF	TGTGCCAGCAGCTTGGTACGGGTACCAACTAATGAAAAACTGTTTTTT
once	-	15	TRBV5-5	TRBJ2-6	CASSLIGTGANVLTF	TGTGCCAGCAGCTTGATTGGGACAGGGGCCAACGTCCTGACTTTC
few	-	15	TRBV9	TRBJ1-3	CASSVAGSSGNTIYF	TGTGCCAGCAGCGTAGCGGGTTCCTCTGGAAACACCATATATTTT
-	TRBD2	14	TRBV19	TRBJ2-1	CASKLAASYNEQFF	TGTGCCAGTAAACTAGCGGCCTCCTACAATGAGCAGTTCTTC
-	TRBD1	16	TRBV2	TRBJ1-6	CASRIGTGVYNSPLHF	TGTGCCAGCAGAATCGGGACAGGGGTCTATAATTCACCCCTCCACTTT
-	-	15	TRBV5-6	TRBJ1-6	CASSLEQRTNSPLHF	TGTGCCAGCAGCCTCGAACAGAGAACTAATTCACCCCTCCACTTT
-	TRBD2	15	TRBV6-2/TRBV6-3	TRBJ2-7	CASSYVPGGVYEQYF	TGTGCCAGCAGTTACGTTCCGGGAGGGGTGTACGAGCAGTACTTC
-	-	14	TRBV4-3	TRBJ2-7	CASSQEWGPLEQYF	TGCGCCAGCAGCCAAGAGTGGGGCCCCTTGGAGCAGTACTTC
-	-	17	TRBV9	TRBJ1-4	CASSVLSRATTNEKLFF	TGTGCCAGCAGCGTCCTATCCCGAGCCACAACTAATGAAAAACTGTTTTTT
-	-	11	TRBV24-1	TRBJ2-7	CATSDMEKWYF	TGTGCCACCAGTGACATGGAGAAATGGTACTTC
-	TRBD2	12	TRBV12-3/TRBV12-4	TRBJ2-4	CASTFGGNIQYF	TGTGCCAGTACCTTCGGGGGGAACATTCAGTACTTC
once	-	16	TRBV9	TRBJ2-2	CASSVGSSANTGELFF	TGTGCCAGCAGCGTAGGGTCCAGCGCGAACACCGGGGAGCTGTTTTTT
-	-	14	TRBV18	TRBJ1-1	CASQAGGGNTEAFF	TGTGCCAGCCAAGCGGGGGGAGGGAACACTGAAGCTTTCTTT
-	-	16	TRBV7-9	TRBJ1-4	CASSPGGAATNEKLFF	TGTGCCAGCAGCCCCGGCGGGGCGGCCACTAATGAAAAACTGTTTTTT
-	-	14	TRBV28	TRBJ2-7	CASSPGGTYYEQYF	TGTGCCAGCAGCCCGGGTGGCACCTACTACGAGCAGTACTTC
-	TRBD2	18	TRBV7-9	TRBJ2-6	CASSFPTSGSTGANVLTF	TGTGCCAGCAGCTTCCCGACTAGCGGGAGCACTGGGGCCAACGTCCTGACTTTC
-	TRBD1	17	TRBV12-5	TRBJ1-5	CASALSRDSYSNQPQHF	TGTGCTAGTGCTCTGTCCCGGGACAGTTATAGCAATCAGCCCCAGCATTTT
-	-	14	TRBV6-2/TRBV6-3	TRBJ2-7	CASSYSPGGYEQYF	TGTGCCAGCAGTTACTCCCCAGGAGGGTACGAGCAGTACTTC